This TCR beta chain was captured by sequencing in a study of blood T cells in healthy people across ages. Through a sample-barcoded 5' primer and a J-beta primer mix, a second PCR was run for roughly 6 to 12 cycles. A template-switch adaptor containing 12 random nucleotides labeled each cDNA molecule. Using its own MiXCR run on the 5' RACE reads, TCRdb lists one record per CDR3 protein. The table records about 1,000,000 distinct CDR3 sequences, more than 35% of them present only once. The V gene lost 0 bases and the J gene lost 0 bases, with 9 bases spanning the gap. The germline gives CDR1 DFQATT, CDR2 SNEGSKA (reference sequence). The CDR3 has 14 residues. This clonotype was counted a single time.

The sequence was collected from a woman aged 55-69 years in good health. This chain joins TRBV20-1 and TRBJ2-7; D unclear. Sequenced sample: blood. The CDR3 loop reads CSARDALTSYEQYF. CDR3 nucleotide sequence: TGCAGTGCTAGAGATGCCTTAACCTCCTACGAGCAGTACTTC.